These 32 T cell receptor beta chains were all obtained from the same sample, sequenced in a study of cytomegalovirus exposure and HLA in healthy donors. PCR amplification relied on 60 Vbeta primers (plus 13 Jbeta primers). Data came from immunoSEQ multiplex PCR; TCRdb stores just in-frame clones and leaves some out. This sample yields 120,000 to 150,000 clones, of which 80% to 85% are seen a single time; 2% to 3% belongs to the top ten. The sample taken for sequencing was PBMCs. The origin of the receptors is a boy aged 2-15 years in good health and CMV-seronegative.

The chain couples TRBV6-1 to TRBJ2-2, with TRBD2 as a possible D gene (5 bases). The germline V gene encodes CDR1 MNHNS and CDR2 SASEGT. CDR3 length equals 17 residues. V gave up 1 base and J gave up 6 bases, with 18 bases separating them. This CDR3 reads CASSEVLRGLGSGELFF. CDR3 sequence (DNA): TGTGCCAGCAGTGAAGTTTTGAGAGGGTTGGGATCCGGGGAGCTGTTTTTT.

The rearrangement uses TRBV29-1 and TRBJ1-5, with a tentative D call TRBD1 (5 bases). Germline loops: CDR1 SQVTM, CDR2 ANQGSEA. The CDR3 consists of 13 residues. Between the trimmed V and J ends, which lost 4 bases and 5 bases, there was a span of 12 bases. The CDR3 region is CSVGSGIHQPQHF. In DNA, the CDR3 is TGCAGCGTTGGGTCAGGGATCCATCAGCCCCAGCATTTT.

The chain combines TRBV4-1 with TRBJ1-2; the D is unclear. V was pared by 0 bases and J by 7 bases, with 15 bases between. Germline CDR1 and CDR2: MGHRA and YSYEKL. The CDR3 contains 15 residues. The CDR3 nucleotides read TGCGCCAGCAGCCAAGATTCCCGTTCCTTCTTTGGCTACACCTTC. It yields the protein CASSQDSRSFFGYTF.

This chain links TRBV5-4 with TRBJ1-2, with TRBD1 matching 8 bases. V gave up 4 bases and J gave up 8 bases; unmatched junction bases: 22. CDR3 length equals 18 residues. Germline CDR1 is SGHNT and CDR2 is YYREEE (reference sequence). As DNA, the CDR3 is TGTGCCAGCAGCCCCCTTTTCCGGTCAGGGCAGGGGGCTTGGGGCTACACCTTC. It codes for CASSPLFRSGQGAWGYTF.

The gene calls are TRBV7-7 and TRBJ2-5, with TRBD2 as a possible D gene (5 bases). CDR1 and CDR2 from the germline V gene are SSHAT and FNYEAQ (reference sequence). The V and J ends lost 5 bases and 5 bases respectively, with 15 bases between them. This CDR3 has 14 amino acids. The CDR3 sequence is CASSHPGVGETQYF. As DNA, the CDR3 is TGTGCCAGCAGCCACCCCGGGGTTGGGGAGACCCAGTACTTC.

J is TRBJ1-6 and V is TRBV6-5; the D is unclear. The CDR3 has 13 amino acids. CDR1 and CDR2 (germline): MNHEY, SVGAGI. The V gene lost 6 bases and the J gene lost 10 bases, with 13 bases spanning the gap. The CDR3 sequence is CASRWATRSPLHF. The CDR3, as DNA: TGTGCCAGCAGATGGGCGACCCGGTCACCCCTCCACTTT.

This clone was detected only a few times. J is TRBJ1-5 and V is TRBV6-5; 8 bases align to TRBD1. The CDR3 is made up of 14 amino acids. Unmatched junction bases numbered 8, after V lost 6 bases and J lost 7 bases. Germline CDR1 MNHEY, CDR2 SVGAGI. This CDR3 is CASSRGQREQPQHF. The CDR3 nucleotides are TGTGCCAGCAGCAGGGGGCAGCGTGAACAGCCCCAGCATTTT.

The rearrangement uses TRBV5-4 and TRBJ2-1; tentatively, D is TRBD2 (6 bases). V dropped 1 base and J dropped 15 bases, with 14 bases sitting between them. Per the germline V gene, CDR1 is SGHNT and CDR2 is YYREEE (reference sequence). The CDR3 loop spans 12 amino acids. CDR3 DNA sequence: TGTGCCAGCAGCTTGCCTCTAGGAGCGGGGTTCTTC. This codes for CASSLPLGAGFF.

This clone occurred once. This chain uses TRBV7-2 with TRBJ2-7, with D uncertain. Germline V gene sequence: CDR1 SGHTA, CDR2 FQGNSA. V was trimmed by 7 bases and J by 7 bases, leaving 26 bases between them. This CDR3 comprises 16 residues. The CDR3 loop is CASINDPTKAAREQYF. As DNA, the CDR3 is TGTGCCAGCATCAACGACCCAACGAAAGCCGCGAGGGAGCAGTACTTC.

The chain uses TRBV5-4 and TRBJ1-1, with D tentatively TRBD1 (5 bases). The length of the CDR3 is 14 residues. The germline V and J ends were trimmed by 2 bases and 0 bases, with 8 bases remaining between them. The germline V gene has CDR1 SGHNT and CDR2 YYREEE (reference sequence). The CDR3 sequence: CASSFLTVNTEAFF. The CDR3 region has the DNA TGTGCCAGCAGCTTTCTGACAGTGAACACTGAAGCTTTCTTT.

CDR3 in DNA: TGTGCCAGCAGTTTGGGACAGGGGATGGATACGCAGTATTTT. This encodes CASSLGQGMDTQYF. The V call is TRBV27, the J call TRBJ2-3; 10 bases agree with TRBD1. CDR3 length: 14 residues. Germline loops: CDR1 MNHEY, CDR2 SMNVEV (reference sequence). V dropped 3 bases and J dropped 6; count of bases not matched to a gene: 3.

The chain joins TRBV6-1 to TRBJ2-7; the match to TRBD1 covers 9 bases. The CDR3 runs 14 residues. Germline loops: CDR1 MNHNS, CDR2 SASEGT. With V trimmed by 5 bases and J by 2 bases, 4 bases remained unmatched. Here the CDR3 reads CASSFGQGPYEQYF. CDR3 coding DNA: TGTGCCAGCAGTTTCGGACAGGGGCCCTACGAGCAGTACTTC.

The J gene is TRBJ2-5, the V gene TRBV4-3; 9 bases fit TRBD1. The CDR3 totals 15 residues. The germline V gene has CDR1 LGHNA and CDR2 YSLEER. V was pared by 4 bases and J by 1 base, with 4 bases of the junction left unmatched. CDR3 DNA sequence: TGCGCCAGCAGCCCGGACAGGGGATTCCAAGAGACCCAGTACTTC. Translating gives CASSPDRGFQETQYF.

The rearrangement links TRBV7-9 to TRBJ2-1, with 10 positions matching TRBD1. Germline lookup yields CDR1 SEHNR and CDR2 FQNEAQ (reference sequence). The CDR3 runs to 14 residues. V shed 3 bases and J 7 bases; nucleotides not matched to a gene: 3. The CDR3 DNA follows: TGTGCCAGCAGCTTCGCGGGACAGGGGAATGAGCAGTTCTTC. Translating gives CASSFAGQGNEQFF.

The chain has TRBV5-5 and TRBJ1-2; 10 nucleotides match TRBD1. Germline V gives CDR1 SGHKS, CDR2 YYEKEE (reference sequence). Germline trimming cut 0 bases from V and 4 bases from J; bases unmatched to any gene: 3. The CDR3 length is 15 residues. CDR3 DNA: TGTGCCAGCAGCTTGGGACAGGGGGCATCCTATGGCTACACCTTC. It specifies CASSLGQGASYGYTF.

This chain joins TRBV7-3 and TRBJ2-2; 10 bases map to TRBD1. In germline, CDR1 is SGHTA, CDR2 FQGTGA. This CDR3 has 16 amino acids. V was clipped by 4 bases and J by 4 bases; unmatched bases: 6. The CDR3 DNA reads TGTGCCAGCAGCTCGCGACAGGGGGCGGCCACCGGGGAGCTGTTTTTT. It translates to CASSSRQGAATGELFF.

This sequence joins TRBV4-1 and TRBJ1-4; D is unclear. This CDR3 contains 14 residues. Germline V gives CDR1 MGHRA, CDR2 YSYEKL. Deletions cut 7 bases from V and 5 bases from J, with 14 bases between. The CDR3 DNA sequence: TGCGCCAGCACCCCCCGAGCTTTAAATGAAAAACTGTTTTTT. Its translation is CASTPRALNEKLFF.

The chain combines TRBV7-8 with TRBJ2-1; D is unresolved. This CDR3 has 12 amino acids. Trimming pared 6 bases from V and 5 bases from J, leaving 8 bases between. Germline loops: CDR1 SGHVS, CDR2 FQNEAQ. The DNA for the CDR3 is TGTGCCAGCAGGTTTCTCGACAATGAGCAGTTCTTC. This encodes CASRFLDNEQFF.

V usage is TRBV27 and J usage is TRBJ2-3, with D perhaps TRBD1 (7 bases). Between the trimmed V and J ends, which lost 5 bases and 0 bases, there was a span of 15 bases. This CDR3 has 16 residues. The germline gives CDR1 MNHEY, CDR2 SMNVEV (reference sequence). DNA for the CDR3: TGTGCCAGCAGTGTCAGGGGGGCTTTAAGCACAGATACGCAGTATTTT. It codes for CASSVRGALSTDTQYF.

This chain uses TRBV27 with TRBJ2-7; 10 bases are a match to TRBD1. Trimming cost V 6 bases and J 2 bases; bases outside gene matches: 10. Looked up from germline, CDR1 is MNHEY and CDR2 is SMNVEV (reference sequence). CDR3 size: 16 residues. The CDR3 DNA follows: TGTGCCAGCAGGAGAGGACAGGGGGGGAATACCTACGAGCAGTACTTC. Its protein is CASRRGQGGNTYEQYF.

V gene TRBV7-9 combines with J gene TRBJ2-3; perhaps TRBD2 as D (6 bases). V lost 5 bases, J lost 0 bases, and 12 bases lay in between. Germline V gene lookup returns CDR1 SEHNR and CDR2 FQNEAQ (reference sequence). The CDR3 totals 15 residues. The CDR3 region is CASSAPGGSTDTQYF. The CDR3 nucleotides read TGTGCCAGCAGCGCACCCGGGGGTAGCACAGATACGCAGTATTTT.

The rearrangement joins TRBV25-1 to TRBJ2-1, with 8 bases lining up with TRBD1. Germline CDR1 MGHDK, CDR2 SYGVNS. With 1 base clipped from V and 10 bases from J, the junction kept 9 bases outside the gene matches. The CDR3 length is 15 residues. In DNA form, the CDR3 reads TGTGCCAGCAGTGAATCGCAGGGGGCTGGGGGGGAGCAGTTCTTC. It codes for CASSESQGAGGEQFF.

The rearrangement joins TRBV6-1 to TRBJ2-7, with a possible D match to TRBD1 (5 bases). The CDR3 contains 14 residues. Looked up from germline, CDR1 is MNHNS and CDR2 is SASEGT. The V and J ends lost 2 bases and 1 base respectively, with 9 bases between them. The CDR3 protein is CASSESPGSYEQYF. For the CDR3, the DNA is TGTGCCAGCAGTGAATCCCCAGGGTCCTACGAGCAGTACTTC.

The J gene is TRBJ1-4, the V gene TRBV5-6; 10 bases line up with TRBD1. Germline CDR1 reads SGHDT; CDR2 reads YYEEEE. There are 19 residues in the CDR3. V trimming: 3 bases; J trimming: 2 bases; junction bases outside the gene matches: 13. For the CDR3, the DNA is TGTGCCAGCAGCTGGGGACAGGGGAGGGCCGGAGGGACTAATGAAAAACTGTTTTTT. It is translated as CASSWGQGRAGGTNEKLFF.

The gene calls are TRBV28 and TRBJ2-7; 11 bases agree with TRBD1. V gave up 6 bases and J gave up 5 bases; unmatched junction bases: 6. CDR1 is MDHEN, CDR2 SYDVKM, per germline. There are 14 residues in the CDR3. The CDR3 is CASSHGQGAHEQYF. DNA of the CDR3: TGTGCCAGCAGCCACGGACAGGGGGCCCACGAGCAGTACTTC.

This rearrangement joins TRBV18 to TRBJ2-2, with TRBD1 identical over 8 bases. The CDR3 runs 15 residues. Germline lookup yields CDR1 KGHSH and CDR2 LQKENI. The ends lost 6 bases at V and 4 bases at J; junction bases unmatched: 7. The CDR3 nucleotides read TGTGCCAGCTCCGCGACAGGGGCGGCCACCGGGGAGCTGTTTTTT. Encoded protein: CASSATGAATGELFF.

The chain couples TRBV5-1 to TRBJ1-4; D is possibly TRBD1 (6 bases). Germline-derived CDR1 and CDR2 are SGHRS and YFSETQ. The CDR3 is 17 residues long. Between the trimmed V and J ends, which lost 0 bases and 3 bases, there was a span of 15 bases. CDR3 nucleotide sequence: TGCGCCAGCAGCTTGGATAATCCCGGGACACCTAATGAAAAACTGTTTTTT. Its translation is CASSLDNPGTPNEKLFF.

J is TRBJ2-7 and V is TRBV2; D gene unclear. There are 11 residues in the CDR3. Trimming removed 0 bases at V and 6 bases at J, with 3 bases between. The V gene's germline CDR1 is SNHLY and CDR2 FYNNEI. CDR3 DNA: TGTGCCAGCAGTGAAGCTCGCGAGCAGTACTTC. As protein: CASSEAREQYF. The full variable domain, with the rest looked up from reference TRBV2 and TRBJ2-7, is EPEVTQTPSHQVTQMGQEVILRCVPISNHLYFYWYRQILGQKVEFLVSFYNNEISEKSEIFDDQFSVERPDGSNFTLKIRSTKLEDSAMYFCASSEAREQYFGPGTRLTVT.

The chain uses TRBV13 and TRBJ1-2; a possible D gene is TRBD1 (6 bases). V was pared by 6 bases and J by 2 bases, with 10 bases between. The CDR3 is 13 amino acids. Germline V CDR1 and CDR2: PRHDT, FYEKMQ (reference sequence). The CDR3 DNA sequence: TGTGCCAGCAGTAGGGGGATAAACTATGGCTACACCTTC. The encoded protein is CASSRGINYGYTF.

The chain joins TRBV30 to TRBJ1-2, with D perhaps matching TRBD1 (5 bases). CDR1 is GTSNPN, CDR2 SVGIG, per germline (reference sequence). The V end lost 2 bases, the J end lost 2 bases, and 18 bases lay between the germline ends. There are 16 residues in the CDR3. The CDR3 reads CAWSLNRDGRNYGYTF. For the CDR3, the DNA is TGTGCCTGGAGTCTGAACCGGGACGGGAGAAACTATGGCTACACCTTC.

With respect to this clone: One end of the junction fails to match germline, which may point to a read error. Distinct nucleotide sequences in the sample also encode this CDR3. The chain has TRBV6-1 and TRBJ2-7; D perhaps matches TRBD1 (6 bases). The germline CDR1 and CDR2 sequences are MNHNS and SASEGT. The CDR3 has 14 residues. The CDR3 here is CASTRAMTGEEQYF. CDR3 coding DNA: TGCGCCAGCACCCGAGCAATGACAGGCGAGGAGCAGTACTTC.

This clone has just a few counts. The CDR3 DNA reads as TGTGCCAGCAGCAATGGGGGGGAGTGTAGAGGACAGCCCCAGCATTTT. Protein sequence: CASSNGGECRGQPQHF. This chain links TRBV21-1 with TRBJ1-5. TRBV21-1 is listed as a pseudogene. The CDR3 spans 16 residues.